This paragraph reports one T cell receptor beta chain. This sample stems from a study of blood T cell repertoires in COVID-19. Sequencing was performed with immunoSEQ multiplex PCR; in TCRdb, only in-frame clones are kept and a portion is missing. The profile shows around 200,000 clones, roughly 88% of them singletons. V gave up 4 bases and J gave up 5 bases; unmatched junction bases: 10. In germline, CDR1 is SGHRS, CDR2 YFSETQ. The CDR3 loop spans 17 amino acids. The chain links TRBV5-1 to TRBJ1-4; TRBD1 agrees at 11 bases. This receptor was obtained from a woman aged 80 or over with acute or convalescent COVID-19. The sequencing input was peripheral blood. The CDR3: CASSVAGTGGRNEKLFF. CDR3 bases: TGCGCCAGCAGCGTCGCTGGGACAGGGGGACGGAATGAAAAACTGTTTTTT.